One and the same sample provided the 14 T cell receptor beta chains below, sequenced in a study of blood T cell repertoires in COVID-19. This table comes from immunoSEQ multiplex PCR, and its TCRdb copy is limited to in-frame clones, with some not included. The data show 100,000 to 150,000 clones, almost 70% seen once. The sequenced sample consisted of peripheral blood. These receptors originate from a woman in her 70s with acute or convalescent COVID-19.

This clone was observed a single time. This sequence joins TRBV2 and TRBJ2-7, with D perhaps TRBD1 (5 bases). Germline CDR1 is SNHLY and CDR2 is FYNNEI. The CDR3 is 14 amino acids. Deletions cut 6 bases from V and 8 bases from J, with 20 bases between. CDR3 DNA: TGTGCCAGCAGGGACACCCCAGGAAATACCAAGCAGTACTTC. Its protein is CASRDTPGNTKQYF. Variable domain in full (rest from reference TRBV2 and TRBJ2-7): EPEVTQTPSHQVTQMGQEVILRCVPISNHLYFYWYRQILGQKVEFLVSFYNNEISEKSEIFDDQFSVERPDGSNFTLKIRSTKLEDSAMYFCASRDTPGNTKQYFGPGTRLTVT.

The CDR3 here is CASSRVTNTEAFF. The CDR3 DNA reads as TGTGCCAGTTCCAGGGTGACGAACACTGAAGCTTTCTTT. V and J are TRBV19 and TRBJ1-1; possible D gene TRBD1, 5 bases. Germline CDR1 LNHDA, CDR2 SQIVND (reference sequence). The CDR3 spans 13 residues. V was clipped by 8 bases and J by 1 base, with 11 bases between them.

The rearrangement links TRBV19 to TRBJ2-3; the match to TRBD1 covers 7 bases. In germline, CDR1 is LNHDA, CDR2 SQIVND (reference sequence). This CDR3 contains 15 residues. The V and J ends lost 9 bases and 6 bases, in that order; junction bases with no gene match: 15. The CDR3 region is CASKRRGQETDTQYF. The CDR3 DNA reads as TGTGCCAGCAAGAGACGTGGACAGGAGACGGATACGCAGTATTTT.

The V gene is TRBV5-1, the J gene TRBJ2-1; 8 nucleotides match TRBD1. CDR3 size: 13 residues. V lost 7 bases to trimming and J lost 6 bases; unmatched junction nucleotides: 6. CDR1 is SGHRS, CDR2 YFSETQ, per germline. CDR3 DNA: TGCGCCAGCGGACCGACAGGGGTCAATGAGCAGTTCTTC. Protein product: CASGPTGVNEQFF.

The rearrangement joins TRBV27 to TRBJ2-7; TRBD2 aligns across 9 bases. The CDR3 runs to 15 residues. V trimming: 3 bases; J trimming: 2 bases; junction bases outside the gene matches: 5. Germline CDR1 reads MNHEY; CDR2 reads SMNVEV (reference sequence). As DNA, the CDR3 is TGTGCCAGCAGTTTTCGGGCGGGAGGGACCTACGAGCAGTACTTC. This encodes CASSFRAGGTYEQYF.

The chain carries TRBV6-5 and TRBJ2-1, with TRBD2 identical over 9 bases. CDR3 length equals 15 residues. V lost 8 bases and J lost 8; bases outside the gene matches: 13. Germline assignment: CDR1 MNHEY and CDR2 SVGAGI. The CDR3 loop reads CASWETGTSWHEQFF. The CDR3 DNA sequence: TGTGCCAGCTGGGAGACCGGGACTAGCTGGCATGAGCAGTTCTTC.

The CDR3 DNA reads TGTGCCAGCAGCCGAGCCGGAGCGGGAGGGCCCGAGACCCAGTACTTC. This gives the protein CASSRAGAGGPETQYF. This chain connects TRBV5-4 to TRBJ2-5; 10 bases fit TRBD2. This CDR3 contains 16 residues. Per the germline V gene, CDR1 is SGHNT and CDR2 is YYREEE (reference sequence). With 4 bases clipped from V and 5 bases from J, the junction kept 11 bases outside the gene matches.

The rearrangement joins TRBV9 to TRBJ2-3, with TRBD2 as a possible D gene (6 bases). The ends were cut back, 0 bases at V and 2 bases at J, with 13 bases in the middle. The CDR3 consists of 16 residues. Per the germline V gene, CDR1 is SGDLS and CDR2 is YYNGEE. The CDR3 reads CASSVVGGAITDTQYF. The CDR3 DNA follows: TGTGCCAGCAGCGTAGTCGGCGGGGCGATCACAGATACGCAGTATTTT.

This clone was seen many times. The chain combines TRBV29-1 with TRBJ1-1; TRBD1 might be the D (5 bases). V lost 6 bases to trimming and J lost 1 base, with 9 bases between them. The CDR3 spans 12 residues. Germline CDR1 SQVTM, CDR2 ANQGSEA. The CDR3 DNA follows: TGCAGCGTAGAGACAGAGAACACTGAAGCTTTCTTT. Translated: CSVETENTEAFF.

V gene TRBV7-7 combines with J gene TRBJ2-5; 7 positions match TRBD1. Germline-derived CDR1 and CDR2 are SSHAT and FNYEAQ (reference sequence). Unmatched junction bases numbered 8, after V lost 5 bases and J lost 2 bases. This CDR3 has 15 residues. The CDR3 bases are TGTGCCAGCAGCCTACAGGGGTCCGATCAAGAGACCCAGTACTTC. Its translation: CASSLQGSDQETQYF.

The chain employs TRBV5-5 and TRBJ1-2; no clear D gene. Trimming cost V 0 bases and J 4 bases, with 10 bases left between them. Germline CDR1 is SGHKS and CDR2 is YYEKEE (reference sequence). CDR3 size: 14 residues. CDR3 coding DNA: TGTGCCAGCAGCTTGGTTGGGCCGATCTATGGCTACACCTTC. Translating gives CASSLVGPIYGYTF.

The chain recombines TRBV5-1 with TRBJ1-1; D not resolved. The V end was cut by 4 bases, the J end by 0 bases, with 10 bases between. There are 14 residues in the CDR3. Looked up from germline, CDR1 is SGHRS and CDR2 is YFSETQ. The CDR3 sequence: CASSAGSVNTEAFF. CDR3 bases: TGCGCCAGCAGCGCGGGGTCGGTGAACACTGAAGCTTTCTTT.

The V gene is TRBV14, the J gene TRBJ2-3; D is possibly TRBD2 (6 bases). Germline V gene data show CDR1 as SGHDN and CDR2 as FVKESK. The CDR3 covers 15 residues. The V gene lost 4 bases and the J gene lost 0 bases, with 11 bases spanning the gap. CDR3 nucleotide sequence: TGTGCCAGCAGCCGGGACTTAACTAGCACAGATACGCAGTATTTT. It is translated as CASSRDLTSTDTQYF.

A single count supports this clone. The sample holds other DNA sequences that translate to the same CDR3. The chain carries TRBV15 and TRBJ1-3, with 8 bases that match TRBD1. The CDR3 extends over 15 amino acids. Germline loops: CDR1 LNHNV, CDR2 YYDKDF (reference sequence). V gave up 0 bases and J gave up 7 bases; unmatched junction bases: 5. The CDR3 DNA is TGTGCCACCAGCAGAGATCGAGGGACAGGCAACACCATATATTTT. Translated, it gives CATSRDRGTGNTIYF.